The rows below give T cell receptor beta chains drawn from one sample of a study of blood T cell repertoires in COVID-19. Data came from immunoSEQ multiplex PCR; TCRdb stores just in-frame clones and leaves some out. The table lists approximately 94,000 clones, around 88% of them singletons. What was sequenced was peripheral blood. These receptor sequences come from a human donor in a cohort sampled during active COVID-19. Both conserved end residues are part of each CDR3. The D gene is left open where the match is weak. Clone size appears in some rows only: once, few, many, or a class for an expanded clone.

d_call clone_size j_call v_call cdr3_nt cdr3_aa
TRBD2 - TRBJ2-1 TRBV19 TGTGCCAGTACCCGGACTAGCGGGAGAGTCGATGAGCAGTTCTTC CASTRTSGRVDEQFF
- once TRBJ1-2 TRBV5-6 TGTGCCAGCAGCCCGACGCAACGACCACAGATGAACTATGGCTACACCTTC CASSPTQRPQMNYGYTF
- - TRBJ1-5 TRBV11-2 TGTGCCAGCAGCGCATCAGGGGTCGGTCAGCCCCAGCATTTT CASSASGVGQPQHF
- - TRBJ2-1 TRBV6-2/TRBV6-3 TGTGCCAGCAGTCCGCGGTACAATGAGCAGTTCTTC CASSPRYNEQFF
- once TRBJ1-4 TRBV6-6 TGTGCCAGCAGACCAAACAGGGATAAGGAAAAACTGTTTTTT CASRPNRDKEKLFF
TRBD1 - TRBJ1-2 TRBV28 TGTGCCAGCAGTTCACTTCGGGACAGCCACTATGGCTACACCTTC CASSSLRDSHYGYTF
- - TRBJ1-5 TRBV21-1 TGTGCCAGCAGCAAAACTAGGGTTGATCAGCCCCAGCATTTT CASSKTRVDQPQHF
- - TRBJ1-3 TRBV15 TGTGCCACCAGCAGGGGCCCCTACTCTGGAAACACCATATATTTT CATSRGPYSGNTIYF
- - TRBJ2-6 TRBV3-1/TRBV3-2 TGTGCCAGCAGCCAAGAGGTGAAGAGTTCTGGGGCCAACGTCCTGACTTTC CASSQEVKSSGANVLTF
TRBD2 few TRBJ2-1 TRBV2 TGTGCCAGCAGTTACTCCGGACTAGCGGGAGTCTACAATGAGCAGTTCTTC CASSYSGLAGVYNEQFF
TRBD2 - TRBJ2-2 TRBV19 TGTGCCAGTAGTATAGATCGGGGAGGGCCAATCACCGGGGAGCTGTTTTTT CASSIDRGGPITGELFF
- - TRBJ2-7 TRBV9 TGTGCCAGCAGCGGACAGGGAGGCTCCTACGAGCAGTACTTC CASSGQGGSYEQYF
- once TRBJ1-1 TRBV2 TGTGCCAGCAGTGTGGGTCCCCCGCGGGCTTTCTTT CASSVGPPRAFF
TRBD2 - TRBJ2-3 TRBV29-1 TGCAGCGTTGAAGGTTTAGCGGGGGAAACAGATACGCAGTATTTT CSVEGLAGETDTQYF
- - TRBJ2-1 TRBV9 TGTGCCAGCAGCTTACAGGGTTTTAATAATGAGCAGTTCTTC CASSLQGFNNEQFF
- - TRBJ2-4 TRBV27 TGTGCCAGCAGCCTCCTGGGACACAAAGCCAAAAACATTCAGTACTTC CASSLLGHKAKNIQYF
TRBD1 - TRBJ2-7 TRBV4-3 TGCGCCAGCAGCCAAGGGCCGGGACAGGCATACGAGCAGTACTTC CASSQGPGQAYEQYF
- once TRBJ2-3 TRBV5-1 TGCGCCAGCAGCCTGGGGGCGTGGGCAGATACGCAGTATTTT CASSLGAWADTQYF
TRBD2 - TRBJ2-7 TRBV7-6 TGTGCCAGCAGCTTAGGACCCCCGGCTAGCGGGAGGGCTTTCCACTACGAGCAGTACTTC CASSLGPPASGRAFHYEQYF
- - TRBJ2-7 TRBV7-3 TGTGCCAGCAGTTCCGGGGTGGGACTCCTTTACGAGCAGTACTTC CASSSGVGLLYEQYF
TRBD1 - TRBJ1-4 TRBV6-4 TGTGCCAGACAGGGGCGTAGACTTAATGAAAAACTGTTTTTT CARQGRRLNEKLFF
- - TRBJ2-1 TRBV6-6 TGTGCCAGCAGTACTAGAGATCCGTACGATGAGCAGTTCTTC CASSTRDPYDEQFF
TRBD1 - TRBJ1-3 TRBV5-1 TGCGCCAGCAGCTGGGACAGGCCGAACTCTGGAAACACCATATATTTT CASSWDRPNSGNTIYF
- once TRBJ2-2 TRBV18 TGTGCCAGCTCACCACCGGTAGCCAGAGGGACCGGGGAGCTGTTTTTT CASSPPVARGTGELFF
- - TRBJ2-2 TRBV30 TGTGCCTGGAGTGTACTGGGACAAGGGACCGGGGAGCTGTTTTTT CAWSVLGQGTGELFF
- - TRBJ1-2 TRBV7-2 TGTGCCAGCAGCTTAAGTGGACAGCGTTCTAACTATGGCTACACCTTC CASSLSGQRSNYGYTF
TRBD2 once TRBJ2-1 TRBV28 TGTGCCAGCAGTTCCCGCCCCCTAGCGGGAGGTTTCGGGGAGCAGTTCTTC CASSSRPLAGGFGEQFF
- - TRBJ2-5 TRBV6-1 TGTGCCAGCAGTGATTTTGCCGGGGGTGGAGAGACCCAGTACTTC CASSDFAGGGETQYF
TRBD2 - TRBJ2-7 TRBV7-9 TGTGCCAGCAGCTTAACGGGAGGAAAATACGAGCAGTACTTC CASSLTGGKYEQYF
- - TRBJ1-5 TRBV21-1 TGTGCCAGCAGCAACGCTCGGACAGGGAGGAATTTACGGACCTGCCCTCTTTATCAGCCCCAGCATTTT CASSNARTGRNLRTCPLYQPQHF
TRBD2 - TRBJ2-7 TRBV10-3 TGTGCCATCACATCTGGCGGGAGCTTTGAGCAGTACTTC CAITSGGSFEQYF
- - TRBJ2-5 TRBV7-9 TGTGCCAGCAGCTTAGTTCAGGGGAGAGAGACCCAGTACTTC CASSLVQGRETQYF
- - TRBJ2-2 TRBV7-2 TGTGCCAGCAGCTTAGGCAGAGGGAACACCGGGGAGCTGTTTTTT CASSLGRGNTGELFF
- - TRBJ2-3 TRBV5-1 TGCGCCAGCAGCTTGGTTGGGGGGATCAGAGATACGCAGTATTTT CASSLVGGIRDTQYF
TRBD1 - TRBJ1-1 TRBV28 TGTGCCAGCAGACCTGGACAGGGGGGGCTCAAAGCTTTCTTT CASRPGQGGLKAFF
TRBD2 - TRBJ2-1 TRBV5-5 TGTGCCAGCAGCTTGGAGGGACTAGGTCAGTTCTTC CASSLEGLGQFF
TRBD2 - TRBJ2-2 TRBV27 TGTGCCAGCAGTTATCTAGCGGGAGAGGCCGGGGAGCTGTTTTTT CASSYLAGEAGELFF
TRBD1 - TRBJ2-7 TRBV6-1 TGTGCCAGCAGTGGAAGACCCGGGACAGGGAATCACGAGCAGTACTTC CASSGRPGTGNHEQYF
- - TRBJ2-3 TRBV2 TGTGCCAGCAGCCTGACTCGTAGCACAGATACGCAGTATTTT CASSLTRSTDTQYF
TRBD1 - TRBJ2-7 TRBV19 TGTGCCAGTAGTACTCAGGACAGGGGGAAAATTGAAGAGCAGTACTTC CASSTQDRGKIEEQYF
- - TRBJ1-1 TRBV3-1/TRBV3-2 TGTGCCAGCAGCCAAGATGTAACAGGAAGGGCTTTCTTT CASSQDVTGRAFF
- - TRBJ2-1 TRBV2 TGTGCCAGCAGTGTTTCGGGTAGGAATGAGCAGTTCTTC CASSVSGRNEQFF